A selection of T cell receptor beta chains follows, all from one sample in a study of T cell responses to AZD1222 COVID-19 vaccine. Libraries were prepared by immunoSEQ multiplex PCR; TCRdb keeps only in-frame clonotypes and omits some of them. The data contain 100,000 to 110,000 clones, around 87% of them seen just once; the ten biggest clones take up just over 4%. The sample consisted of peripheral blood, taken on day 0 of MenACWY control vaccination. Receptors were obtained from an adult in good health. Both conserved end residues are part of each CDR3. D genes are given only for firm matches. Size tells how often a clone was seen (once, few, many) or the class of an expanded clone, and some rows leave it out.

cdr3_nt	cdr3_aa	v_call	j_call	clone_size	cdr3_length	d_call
TGTGCCAGCAGCTTAGAGGCCAGGGGATATACGCATTTT	CASSLEARGYTHF	TRBV7-2	TRBJ1-5	.	13	.
TGTGCCAGCAGTGGAGGGGATGCCTATGGCTACACCTTC	CASSGGDAYGYTF	TRBV28	TRBJ1-2	.	13	.
TGTGCCAGCAGTCCATCCTTTTGGGACACTTCAACAGATACGCAGTATTTT	CASSPSFWDTSTDTQYF	TRBV28	TRBJ2-3	.	17	.
TGTGCCAGCAGTTACTCGAGAGGGTTCAACGAGCAGTACTTC	CASSYSRGFNEQYF	TRBV6-5	TRBJ2-7	.	14	.
TGCGCCAGCAAATGGGGGACAGAGAACACTGAAGCTTTCTTT	CASKWGTENTEAFF	TRBV10-2	TRBJ1-1	.	14	TRBD1
TGTGCCAGCAGTACCTTACAGGGGGCGCCGAACGAGCAGTACTTC	CASSTLQGAPNEQYF	TRBV27	TRBJ2-7	once	15	TRBD1
TGCGCCAGCAGCCAGGGACTAGCGATCTCAGATACGCAGTATTTT	CASSQGLAISDTQYF	TRBV5-1	TRBJ2-3	once	15	TRBD2
TGTGCCAGCAGGCGGGAGGGGAATCAGCCCCAGCATTTT	CASRREGNQPQHF	TRBV6-5	TRBJ1-5	.	13	.
TGTGCCAGCAGCCAATCCCACGAGCAGTACTTC	CASSQSHEQYF	TRBV7-2	TRBJ2-7	.	11	.
TGTGCCAGCAGCGTAGGGGGGACAGGGGTCGAAAAACTGTTTTTT	CASSVGGTGVEKLFF	TRBV9	TRBJ1-4	.	15	TRBD1
TGCGCCAGCAGCATGCAAGGGGCAGTTACTGGAAACACCATATATTTT	CASSMQGAVTGNTIYF	TRBV5-1	TRBJ1-3	once	16	.
TGTGCCAGCAGCTTTACCCAAGAAGCCTACGAGCAGTACTTC	CASSFTQEAYEQYF	TRBV7-2	TRBJ2-7	.	14	.
TGTGCCAGCAGTTTGACCCTAGCGAGGTACACTGAAGCTTTCTTT	CASSLTLARYTEAFF	TRBV28	TRBJ1-1	few	15	.
TGTGCCAGCAGCTTAACCCTTGAATCACCCCTCCACTTT	CASSLTLESPLHF	TRBV7-3	TRBJ1-6	.	13	.
TGTGCCAGCACCCCCGCGGGGACGGAGACCCAGTACTTC	CASTPAGTETQYF	TRBV2	TRBJ2-5	.	13	.
TGTGCCTGGAGTGATAGTATTGGGGGTGGCTACACCTTC	CAWSDSIGGGYTF	TRBV30	TRBJ1-2	.	13	.
TGTGCCAGCAGAAAATGGGAGTTGGGCTACACCTTC	CASRKWELGYTF	TRBV6-5	TRBJ1-2	.	12	.
TGTGCCAGTAGTACCCAGACAGGGGAGGGGACTGAAGCTTTCTTT	CASSTQTGEGTEAFF	TRBV19	TRBJ1-1	.	15	TRBD1
TGTGCCAGCAGTGCACTAGGCCAGCAGTACTTC	CASSALGQQYF	TRBV2	TRBJ2-7	.	11	.
TGCGCCAGCAGCCAGGCACAGGGGGCGCGTAATGAAAAACTGTTTTTT	CASSQAQGARNEKLFF	TRBV4-3	TRBJ1-4	once	16	TRBD1
TGTGCCACCAGGGAGACGGCGGTTGAAGCTTTCTTT	CATRETAVEAFF	TRBV15	TRBJ1-1	few	12	.
TGTGCCAGTAGTGGTGATGGGTTCACCGGGGAGCTGTTTTTT	CASSGDGFTGELFF	TRBV19	TRBJ2-2	.	14	.
TGTGCCAGCAGCCTGGGGTCCCCGGGAGAGCAGTACTTC	CASSLGSPGEQYF	TRBV11-2	TRBJ2-7	once	13	.
TGTGCCAGCAGCTCACAACAGTTGGGGGGGAAGCAGTACTTC	CASSSQQLGGKQYF	TRBV5-4	TRBJ2-7	.	14	TRBD2
TGTGCCAGCAGTTTGTTTGGAGATACGCAGTATTTT	CASSLFGDTQYF	TRBV12-3/TRBV12-4	TRBJ2-3	.	12	.
TGTGCCAGCAGCCAAGTCGCAGGGAAAGTGGTTCAGCCCCAGCATTTT	CASSQVAGKVVQPQHF	TRBV3-1/TRBV3-2	TRBJ1-5	.	16	.
TGCGCCAGCAGCCAGTTCGGGACAGGGGATAATTCACCCCTCCACTTT	CASSQFGTGDNSPLHF	TRBV4-1	TRBJ1-6	.	16	TRBD1
TGTGCCGGGAGCAGCGTAAGTGGCTACACCTTC	CAGSSVSGYTF	TRBV19	TRBJ1-2	.	11	.
TGTGCCAGCAGCCCCACGGGGCGAACTAGCACAGATACGCAGTATTTT	CASSPTGRTSTDTQYF	TRBV5-4	TRBJ2-3	.	16	.
TGTGCCAGCAGTGAGGGCCGGGCCGGGGAGCTGTTTTTT	CASSEGRAGELFF	TRBV6-1	TRBJ2-2	.	13	.
TGTGCCAGCAGCCCGATGTCGGTAACTAGCACAGATACGCAGTATTTT	CASSPMSVTSTDTQYF	TRBV5-4	TRBJ2-3	once	16	.
TGTGCCAGTAGTATAGTGGGGGCTAGAACAGGTGAAGCTTTCTTT	CASSIVGARTGEAFF	TRBV19	TRBJ1-1	once	15	.
TGCAGCGTTTGTAAAGCGGGACCCCTCGGTACGCAGTATTTT	CSVCKAGPLGTQYF	TRBV29-1	TRBJ2-3	.	14	TRBD2
TGCGCCAGCAGAGACAGCAATGAGCAGTTCTTC	CASRDSNEQFF	TRBV10-1	TRBJ2-1	.	11	.
TGTGCCAGCAGCTTGGCTCCAGGGCCTCCCGAATCACCCCTCCACTTT	CASSLAPGPPESPLHF	TRBV5-4	TRBJ1-6	few	16	.
TGCGCCAGCACGGTTTCGGGGCCAAGGGGGGATACGCAGTATTTT	CASTVSGPRGDTQYF	TRBV10-2	TRBJ2-3	once	15	.
TGTGCCAGCAGCGTACAGGGGGGTCTTGGAAACACCATATATTTT	CASSVQGGLGNTIYF	TRBV9	TRBJ1-3	.	15	TRBD1
TGTGCCAGCAGTTTAGGTATACCGCCTCAGCCCCAGCATTTT	CASSLGIPPQPQHF	TRBV28	TRBJ1-5	.	14	.
TGTGCCAGCAGCTATGTAGGGCTGTTTACAGATACGCAGTATTTT	CASSYVGLFTDTQYF	TRBV7-2	TRBJ2-3	.	15	.
TGTGCCAGCAGCCAAGGACCACTAGGCCAACGGGGCACCGGGGAGCTGTTTTTT	CASSQGPLGQRGTGELFF	TRBV4-2	TRBJ2-2	few	18	.
TGTGCCTGGAGTGTACCCAGGGGAAACACCATATATTTT	CAWSVPRGNTIYF	TRBV30	TRBJ1-3	once	13	.
TGCAGTGCCGTACAGGGGGTGTCAGCTTTCTTT	CSAVQGVSAFF	TRBV20-1	TRBJ1-1	.	11	TRBD1
TGTGCCAGCAGTTTGGGCTATGGCTACACCTTC	CASSLGYGYTF	TRBV12-3/TRBV12-4	TRBJ1-2	.	11	.
TGTGCCAGCAGCGTGTCAGGGTCAGATACGCAGTATTTT	CASSVSGSDTQYF	TRBV9	TRBJ2-3	many	13	.
TGTGCCAGCAGCCAAGAAGCCCTCGGAGGTGGGGGCTGGGAGACCCAGTACTTC	CASSQEALGGGGWETQYF	TRBV14	TRBJ2-5	few	18	.
TGTGCCAGCAGTCACCTAGCGGGACTCTCCTACGAGCAGTACTTC	CASSHLAGLSYEQYF	TRBV28	TRBJ2-7	.	15	TRBD2
TGCAGCGCATCCCTCGGGGGCAACACTGAAGCTTTCTTT	CSASLGGNTEAFF	TRBV29-1	TRBJ1-1	.	13	.
TGTGCCAGCAGCGTACGTGGGGGGAGCACAGATACGCAGTATTTT	CASSVRGGSTDTQYF	TRBV9	TRBJ2-3	once	15	.
TGTGCCAGCACTTCACAGCGCGGCAATAATTCACCCCTCCACTTT	CASTSQRGNNSPLHF	TRBV2	TRBJ1-6	once	15	.
TGCGCCAGCAGCCAAAACCAGTTATCCTATGAAAAACTGTTTTTT	CASSQNQLSYEKLFF	TRBV5-1	TRBJ1-4	.	15	.
TGTGCCAGCAGCTCCGGGGCTAACTATGGCTACACCTTC	CASSSGANYGYTF	TRBV7-2	TRBJ1-2	few	13	.
TGTGCCAGCAGCCAAGAAGGGACAGGGGGCTATGGCTACACCTTC	CASSQEGTGGYGYTF	TRBV3-1/TRBV3-2	TRBJ1-2	.	15	TRBD1
TGTGCCGGGGACGGAGACACCGGGGAGCTGTTTTTT	CAGDGDTGELFF	TRBV19	TRBJ2-2	.	12	.
TGTGCCATCAGACGAGACAGGGACACGGTAGGCTACACCTTC	CAIRRDRDTVGYTF	TRBV10-3	TRBJ1-2	.	14	TRBD1
TGTGCCATCAGTGAGTCGGGAGCATTCACTGAAGCTTTCTTT	CAISESGAFTEAFF	TRBV10-3	TRBJ1-1	.	14	.
TGTGCCAGCAGCGTCCAAGGGGGCCCAGACACTGAAGCTTTCTTT	CASSVQGGPDTEAFF	TRBV9	TRBJ1-1	.	15	TRBD1
TGCGCCAGCAGCCCTTCCCGCTTCAGGGGCCCCCCACTGGAGGACTCCTACGAGCAGTACTTC	CASSPSRFRGPPLEDSYEQYF	TRBV5-1	TRBJ2-7	.	21	.
TGTGCCAGCAGTCCGGGGCCAATACTAGGCAATGAGCAGTTCTTC	CASSPGPILGNEQFF	TRBV6-5	TRBJ2-1	.	15	.
TGTGCCAGCAGTTTACGGATGGGACTAGCGGGAGAGAAGGGATACGAGCAGTACTTC	CASSLRMGLAGEKGYEQYF	TRBV27	TRBJ2-7	.	19	TRBD2
TGCGCCAGCCGCCGGACAGGGGACAGCACCGGGGAGCTGTTTTTT	CASRRTGDSTGELFF	TRBV5-1	TRBJ2-2	.	15	TRBD1